Described below is a single TCR beta chain sequence and its context. Its antigen is not yet known. Base qualities are missing; no much larger clone stands one base away. Via the germline V gene (reference sequence), CDR1 is MNHEY and CDR2 SMNVEV. Trimming at the junction amounts to 2 bases on V and 9 bases on J, and the germline ends lie 14 bases apart. From the cysteine through the phenylalanine, the CDR3 covers 14 amino acids. Only CDR3 DNA is held: 42 bases, read in frame from base 1. This record comes from a study of T cell responses to AZD1222 COVID-19 vaccine (dated by TCRdb to the early 2020s). Broadly, across the study: Because spike-specific TCR depth and breadth did not differ between the two schedules, AZD1222 recipients who got a second dose at roughly 4 weeks were pooled with those who got a second dose at roughly 12 weeks. Trial participants were enrolled into age subgroups of 18-55, 56-69 and 70-plus years, which contained approximately 150, 28 and 58 TCR-sequenced participants, respectively. TCR sequencing covered fewer than 250 trial participants: 200 to 220 given two doses of AZD1222 and 26 given two doses of MenACWY control vaccine.

The time point label on this specimen signifies: baseline before first vaccination. Vaccinee samples came from UK trials COV001 and COV002, including a single-blind randomized controlled phase 2/3 trial of AZD1222 (ChAdOx1 nCoV-19) in healthy adults. For TCRbeta chain sequencing, PBMC samples were collected from trial participants at day 0 and at day 28 after the second dose. Results the study describes overall, beyond this receptor: Because no day 14 peak-response samples were available, the repertoires could be characterized only after the peak T cell response. Conclusions about previously exposed vaccinees are limited because only six or seven AZD1222 recipients were SARS-CoV-2 seropositive at baseline. Participants were mostly white British, with more females than males. The authors suggested clonal diversity may have been underestimated. Nearly half of unique spike-specific TCRs reportedly recognized epitopes outside regions mutated in the B.1.351 and B.1.1.7 variants. The whole spike protein was spanned by vaccine-associated CD4 TCRs, and dominant responses were seen in regions 160-218 and 743-854. A significant rise in spike-specific TCR breadth and depth was observed after two AZD1222 doses relative to day 0 and relative to MenACWY recipients. In the small 56-69-year group, the increase in depth fell short of significance, most likely because of low power.

The CDR3 regions of human TCRbeta chains were analyzed by immunosequencing. In the source study's methods: Repertoire TCRs were matched against a reference library of SARS-CoV-2-specific TCRs generated with the MIRA antigen-specificity platform. Breadth was defined as the fraction of unique TCRs that were SARS-CoV-2-associated. Depth was defined as the fraction of total T cells that were SARS-CoV-2-associated. Each spike-specific TCR was assigned to its reactive spike region and to a CD4 or CD8 class using the MIRA data. Log10-transformed breadth and depth values were compared by one-way ANOVA with Sidak's multiple comparisons tests. Entries here come from immuneACCESS through TCRdb and include only in-frame sequences with V and J called. Some clones fail to appear in such tables; in the studies checked, an unresolved V gene covers under half of the shortfall, and the cause of the remainder is unknown. V and J calls and clone size come straight from that table; D and trimming were deduced from the DNA. Within this sample are approximately 140,000 clones, with roughly nine tenths of them counted one time only. Clones ranked in the top ten supply 4.5% to 6.5% of the sample.

This TCR was sampled from an adult in good health. The specimen comprised peripheral blood, sampled on day 0 of AZD1222 vaccination. Recombination linked TRBV27 to TRBJ2-1, with the D gene not clear enough to name. The base sequence is TGTGCCAGCAGTTTAGGGTTGGGGTCCGGTGAGCAGTTCTTC. This is translated as CASSLGLGSGEQFF.